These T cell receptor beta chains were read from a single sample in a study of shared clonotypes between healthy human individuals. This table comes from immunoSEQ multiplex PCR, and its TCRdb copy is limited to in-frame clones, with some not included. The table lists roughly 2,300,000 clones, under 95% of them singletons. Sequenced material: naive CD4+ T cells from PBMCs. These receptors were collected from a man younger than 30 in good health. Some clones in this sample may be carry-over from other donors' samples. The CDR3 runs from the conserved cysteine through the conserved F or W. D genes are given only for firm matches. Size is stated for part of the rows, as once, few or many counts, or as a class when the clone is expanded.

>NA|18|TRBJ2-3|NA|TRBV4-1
CASSQGEVLAPSTDTQYF
TGCGCCAGCAGCCAAGGTGAAGTGCTAGCGCCGAGCACAGATACGCAGTATTTT
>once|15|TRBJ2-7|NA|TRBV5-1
CASSLGGELSYEQYF
TGCGCCAGCAGCTTGGGCGGGGAGCTCTCCTACGAGCAGTACTTC
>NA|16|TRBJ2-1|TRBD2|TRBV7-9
CASSLGAGGPYNEQFF
TGTGCCAGCAGCTTAGGCGCGGGGGGACCCTACAATGAGCAGTTCTTC
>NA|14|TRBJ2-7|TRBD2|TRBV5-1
CASSQRGREGEQYF
TGCGCCAGCAGCCAGAGGGGACGGGAGGGCGAGCAGTACTTC
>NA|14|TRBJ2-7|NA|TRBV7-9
CASSLFGADYEQYF
TGTGCCAGCAGCCTCTTTGGGGCCGACTACGAGCAGTACTTC
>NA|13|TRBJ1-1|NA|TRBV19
CASSIAGVTEAFF
TGTGCCAGTAGTATTGCAGGGGTCACTGAAGCTTTCTTT
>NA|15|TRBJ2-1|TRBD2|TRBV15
CATTMAGGPYNEQFF
TGTGCCACCACCATGGCGGGAGGCCCCTACAATGAGCAGTTCTTC
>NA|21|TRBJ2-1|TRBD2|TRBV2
CASSEGRVAGGPKSSYNEQFF
TGTGCCAGCAGTGAAGGAAGGGTAGCGGGAGGCCCTAAGAGCTCCTACAATGAGCAGTTCTTC
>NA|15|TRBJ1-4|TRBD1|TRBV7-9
CASSLRTGVNEKLFF
TGTGCCAGCAGCTTAAGGACAGGGGTTAATGAAAAACTGTTTTTT
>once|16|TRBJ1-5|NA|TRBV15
CATSRETATINQPQHF
TGTGCCACCAGCAGAGAGACAGCAACAATCAATCAGCCCCAGCATTTT
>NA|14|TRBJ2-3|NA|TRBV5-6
CASSRAGDTDTQYF
TGTGCCAGCAGTAGGGCAGGGGACACAGATACGCAGTATTTT
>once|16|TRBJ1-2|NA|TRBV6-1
CASSEAGHNFRYGYTF
TGTGCCAGCAGTGAAGCGGGACACAACTTTCGCTATGGCTACACCTTC
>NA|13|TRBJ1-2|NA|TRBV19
CASSIDTLRGYTF
TGTGCCAGTAGTATAGACACGTTGCGGGGCTACACCTTC
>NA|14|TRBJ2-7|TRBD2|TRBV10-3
CAISEAGVAYEQYF
TGTGCCATCAGTGAAGCGGGAGTCGCTTACGAGCAGTACTTC
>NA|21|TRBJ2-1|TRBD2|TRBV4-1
CASSQEYLTSGRHSSYNEQFF
TGCGCCAGCAGCCAAGAGTATTTGACTAGCGGGAGGCACAGCTCCTACAATGAGCAGTTCTTC
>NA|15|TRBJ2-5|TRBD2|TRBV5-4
CASSPGTSGRETQYF
TGTGCCAGCAGTCCGGGGACTAGCGGGAGAGAGACCCAGTACTTC
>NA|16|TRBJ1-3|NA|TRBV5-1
CASSLAPPLSGNTIYF
TGCGCCAGCAGCTTGGCCCCGCCACTCTCTGGAAACACCATATATTTT
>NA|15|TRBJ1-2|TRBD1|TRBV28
CASSSLSGTDYGYTF
TGTGCCAGCAGTTCACTCTCCGGGACAGATTATGGCTACACCTTC
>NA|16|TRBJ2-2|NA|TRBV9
CASSVDAGENTGELFF
TGTGCCAGCAGCGTAGATGCAGGAGAGAACACCGGGGAGCTGTTTTTT
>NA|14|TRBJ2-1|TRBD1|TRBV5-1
CASSLWQGANEQFF
TGCGCCAGCAGCTTGTGGCAGGGGGCTAATGAGCAGTTCTTC
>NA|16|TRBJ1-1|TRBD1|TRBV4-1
CASSQTGQGANTEAFF
TGCGCCAGCAGCCAGACCGGACAGGGGGCCAACACTGAAGCTTTCTTT
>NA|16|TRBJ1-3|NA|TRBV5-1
CASSLGQFSSGNTIYF
TGCGCCAGCAGCTTGGGACAGTTCTCCTCTGGAAACACCATATATTTT
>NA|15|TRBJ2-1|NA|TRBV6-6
CASSYYGTPDNEQFF
TGTGCCAGCAGTTATTACGGGACACCCGACAATGAGCAGTTCTTC
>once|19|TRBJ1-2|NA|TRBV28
CASRRRDRTFLVGSYGYTF
TGTGCCAGCAGACGGAGGGACCGCACGTTTCTGGTTGGTAGCTATGGCTACACCTTC
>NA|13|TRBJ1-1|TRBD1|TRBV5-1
CASRGQMNTEAFF
TGCGCCAGCCGGGGACAGATGAACACTGAAGCTTTCTTT
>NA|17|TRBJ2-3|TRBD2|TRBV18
CASSPGLREGSTDTQYF
TGTGCCAGCTCCCCCGGACTGCGGGAGGGTAGCACAGATACGCAGTATTTT
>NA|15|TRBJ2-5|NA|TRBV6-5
CASSLREVNRKTQYF
TGTGCCAGCAGTCTTAGGGAGGTGAATAGGAAGACCCAGTACTTC
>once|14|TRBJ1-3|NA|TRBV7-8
CASSFSRGGNTIYF
TGTGCCAGCAGCTTCAGCCGAGGTGGAAACACCATATATTTT
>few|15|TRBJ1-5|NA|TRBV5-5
CASSLLGGGNQPQHF
TGTGCCAGCAGCTTATTGGGGGGCGGCAATCAGCCCCAGCATTTT
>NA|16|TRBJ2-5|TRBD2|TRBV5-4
CASSLDLAGRGETQYF
TGTGCCAGCAGCTTGGACCTAGCGGGAAGGGGAGAGACCCAGTACTTC
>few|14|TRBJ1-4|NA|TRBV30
CAWRGTGVGEKLFF
TGTGCCTGGAGAGGGACCGGGGTGGGGGAAAAACTGTTTTTT
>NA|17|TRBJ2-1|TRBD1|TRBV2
CASTRAVWDREGNEQFF
TGTGCCAGCACCCGAGCGGTTTGGGACAGGGAGGGCAATGAGCAGTTCTTC
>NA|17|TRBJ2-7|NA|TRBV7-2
CASSSPPRAAVLYEQYF
TGTGCCAGCAGCTCGCCCCCCCGGGCAGCTGTTCTCTACGAGCAGTACTTC
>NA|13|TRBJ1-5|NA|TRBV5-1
CASSLEGVQPQHF
TGCGCCAGCAGCTTGGAAGGCGTGCAGCCCCAGCATTTT
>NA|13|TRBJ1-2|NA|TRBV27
CASSFRSRDGYTF
TGTGCCAGCAGTTTCCGCAGCAGGGATGGCTACACCTTC
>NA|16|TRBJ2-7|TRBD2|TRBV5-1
CASSRTSGMGSYEQYF
TGCGCCAGCAGCAGGACTAGCGGGATGGGTTCCTACGAGCAGTACTTC
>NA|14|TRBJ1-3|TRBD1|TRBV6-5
CASGLNRGGNTIYF
TGTGCCAGCGGGCTGAACAGGGGCGGAAACACCATATATTTT
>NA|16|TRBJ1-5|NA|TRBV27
CASSAYPRGVGQPQHF
TGTGCCAGCAGTGCCTACCCCAGGGGCGTGGGTCAGCCCCAGCATTTT
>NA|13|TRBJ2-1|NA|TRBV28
CASQGPGAPKQFF
TGTGCCAGCCAAGGACCAGGTGCACCGAAGCAGTTCTTC
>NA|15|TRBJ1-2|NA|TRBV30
CAWRWGFGRANGYTF
TGTGCCTGGAGGTGGGGTTTCGGCAGGGCAAATGGCTACACCTTC
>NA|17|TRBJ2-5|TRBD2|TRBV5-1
CASSSGLAGVMRETQYF
TGCGCCAGCAGCTCGGGACTAGCGGGAGTTATGAGGGAGACCCAGTACTTC
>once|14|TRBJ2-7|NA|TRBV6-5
CASSYEGLSYEQYF
TGTGCCAGCAGTTACGAAGGATTGTCCTACGAGCAGTACTTC
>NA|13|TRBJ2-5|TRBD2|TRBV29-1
CSVGRGVGETQYF
TGCAGCGTTGGTCGGGGGGTCGGAGAGACCCAGTACTTC
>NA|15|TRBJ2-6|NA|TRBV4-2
CASRQPDSGANVLTF
TGTGCCAGCAGGCAACCAGACTCTGGGGCCAACGTCCTGACTTTC
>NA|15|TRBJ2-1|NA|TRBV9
CASSGSSAAYNEQFF
TGTGCCAGCAGCGGGTCCTCGGCGGCCTACAATGAGCAGTTCTTC